The rows below give T cell receptor beta chains drawn from one sample of a study of cytomegalovirus exposure and HLA in healthy donors. Method: immunoSEQ multiplex PCR; TCRdb's copy keeps in-frame clones and lacks some. In the table there are 150,000 to 200,000 clones, approximately 65% of which are singletons. What was sequenced was PBMCs. These receptors all stem from a man aged 35 to 55 in good health and CMV-seronegative. The CDR3 runs from the conserved cysteine through the conserved F or W. Each record gives: D gene, J gene, clone size, V gene, CDR3 protein, CDR3 DNA. D genes are given only for firm matches. Clone size is given for some rows only: seen once, a few or many times, or a class if the clone is expanded.

>TRBD2|TRBJ2-1|NA|TRBV27
CASSPSGLAGGPSYNEQFF
TGTGCCAGCAGTCCTTCGGGACTAGCGGGGGGGCCCTCCTACAATGAGCAGTTCTTC
>NA|TRBJ1-5|NA|TRBV19
CASKNRGNQPQHF
TGTGCCAGTAAGAACAGGGGCAATCAGCCCCAGCATTTT
>NA|TRBJ1-6|few|TRBV7-8
CASSLRQVSYNSPLHF
TGTGCCAGCAGCTTAAGGCAGGTCTCCTATAATTCACCCCTCCACTTT
>NA|TRBJ1-1|NA|TRBV5-1
CASSPRPNTEAFF
TGCGCCAGCAGCCCCCGTCCGAACACTGAAGCTTTCTTT
>NA|TRBJ2-7|NA|TRBV5-1
CASSLSGGARNEQYF
TGCGCCAGCAGCTTGAGTGGGGGGGCGCGGAACGAGCAGTACTTC
>TRBD1|TRBJ2-7|NA|TRBV29-1
CSVEDKDRGRDYEQYF
TGCAGCGTTGAAGATAAGGACAGGGGGCGCGACTACGAGCAGTACTTC
>NA|TRBJ1-1|NA|TRBV7-9
CASSYRTTGLSIDTEAFF
TGTGCCAGCAGCTACAGGACAACAGGGCTCTCTATTGACACTGAAGCTTTCTTT
>TRBD1|TRBJ1-1|NA|TRBV28
CASRLQGAGGKAFF
TGTGCCAGCAGGCTACAGGGGGCGGGCGGAAAAGCTTTCTTT
>TRBD1|TRBJ1-1|few|TRBV30
CAWRDRDYTEAFF
TGTGCCTGGAGGGACAGGGACTACACTGAAGCTTTCTTT
>TRBD1|TRBJ2-5|NA|TRBV30
CAWSVLGTGAREETQYF
TGTGCCTGGAGTGTACTCGGGACAGGGGCACGGGAAGAGACCCAGTACTTC
>NA|TRBJ1-2|once|TRBV5-5
CASSRDTNYGYTF
TGTGCCAGCAGCAGGGACACCAACTATGGCTACACCTTC
>TRBD1|TRBJ1-5|NA|TRBV6-8
CARLRGTGLLGSNQPQHF
TGTGCCAGACTCCGGGGGACAGGACTTCTAGGGAGCAATCAGCCCCAGCATTTT